The rows below give T cell receptor beta chains drawn from one sample of a study of T cells in Graves' hyperthyroidism and ophthalmopathy. TCRdb used MiXCR to reprocess the multiplex PCR reads, holding one entry per CDR3 protein. This table has under 400,000 distinct CDR3 sequences, around 25% appearing once. The sequencing sample was made of blood. The receptors here all came from a man aged 50-60 years with Graves' hyperthyroidism. Both conserved end residues are trimmed from each CDR3. Clone size is stated in some rows and not others, as once, few, many or a class when expanded.

many TRBJ2-2 TRBV2 ASTRDTGELF
. TRBJ2-3 TRBV7-6 ASSLGASEDTQY
. TRBJ2-5 TRBV7-3 ASSLSEAETQY
. TRBJ2-1 TRBV7-6 ASSTGLAGYNEQF
many TRBJ2-3 TRBV7-9 ASSWPGTSASTDTQY
few TRBJ2-2 TRBV28 ASISLAAGELF
many TRBJ2-3 TRBV27 ASLRTGRGVDTQY
. TRBJ2-1 TRBV20-1 SARDPEFTFYEQF
many TRBJ2-2 TRBV11-2 ASSFEVAGSGELF
many TRBJ2-3 TRBV27 ASSTPGTSGTDTQY
. TRBJ2-7 TRBV5-6 ASSVGPSYEQY
. TRBJ2-3 TRBV7-3 ASSPHSGTDTQY
few TRBJ2-2 TRBV4-2 ASSRTSGTGTGELF
. TRBJ2-1 TRBV24-1 ATSDLALAGEPYNEQF
few TRBJ2-2 TRBV5-1 ASSLVGLATNTGELF
many TRBJ2-3 TRBV29-1 STRDPTDTQY
few TRBJ2-7 TRBV7-2 ASSSQRFSYEQY
. TRBJ1-5 TRBV20-1 SARGGVRGNQPQH
many TRBJ2-3 TRBV20-1 SASPTAYTDTQY
. TRBJ2-4 TRBV6-2/TRBV6-3 ASSRETTLAKNIQY
. TRBJ1-2 TRBV5-4 ASRGQGLLGYT
few TRBJ2-1 TRBV6-2/TRBV6-3 ASRVAGTSMNEQF
. TRBJ2-1 TRBV7-9 ASSLGLAGEVDNEQF
. TRBJ2-1 TRBV11-3 ASSFGTSGRVGNEQF
many TRBJ2-7 TRBV28 ASSRQAPRYEQY
few TRBJ1-1 TRBV14 ASSQVGGKYTEAF
few TRBJ2-7 TRBV7-9 ASSRISGRAGEQY
. TRBJ2-5 TRBV5-1 ASSPEDPRETQY
. TRBJ2-1 TRBV24-1 ATSDPTNNEQF
. TRBJ1-1 TRBV5-1 ASSLANPNTEAF
many TRBJ2-7 TRBV2 ASKREQAFEHEQY
many TRBJ2-7 TRBV11-1 ASSFAGPAYEQY
few TRBJ2-5 TRBV6-1 ASSIGLAVQETQY
many TRBJ2-3 TRBV28 ASSISGPLRPDTQY
. TRBJ2-7 TRBV28 ASSPNRVVQY
. TRBJ1-5 TRBV29-1 SVVTGGLQPQH
. TRBJ2-7 TRBV10-2 ASSVSVTGTSSYEQY
few TRBJ2-1 TRBV7-9 ASSSRLREVREELNEQF
. TRBJ2-3 TRBV20-1 SASGLAGGTDTQY
. TRBJ2-1 TRBV11-1 ASSSLPLGSSYNEQF
. TRBJ1-1 TRBV29-1 SVEPQGNTEAF
. TRBJ2-7 TRBV29-1 SVLGLAGSGEQY
few TRBJ2-2 TRBV3-1 ASSWGSNTGELF
many TRBJ2-7 TRBV3-1 ASSRRGSFSYEQY
few TRBJ2-5 TRBV11-3 ASEQNQETQY
. TRBJ2-1 TRBV7-9 ASSLDIRASGNEQF